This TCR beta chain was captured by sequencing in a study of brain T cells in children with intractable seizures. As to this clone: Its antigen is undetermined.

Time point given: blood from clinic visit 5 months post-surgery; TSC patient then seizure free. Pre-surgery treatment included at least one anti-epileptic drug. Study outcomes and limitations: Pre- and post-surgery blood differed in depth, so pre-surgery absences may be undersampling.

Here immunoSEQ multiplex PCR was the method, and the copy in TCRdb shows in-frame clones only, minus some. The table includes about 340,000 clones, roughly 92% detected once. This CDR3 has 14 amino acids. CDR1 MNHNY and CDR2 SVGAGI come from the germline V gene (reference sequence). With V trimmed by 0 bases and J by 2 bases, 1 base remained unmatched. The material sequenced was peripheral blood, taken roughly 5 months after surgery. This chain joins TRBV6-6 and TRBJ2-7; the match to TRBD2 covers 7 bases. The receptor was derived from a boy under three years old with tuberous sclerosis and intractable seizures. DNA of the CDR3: TGTGCCAGCAGTTACTCGGCGGGAGCCTACGAGCAGTACTTC. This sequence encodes CASSYSAGAYEQYF.